Listed below are T cell receptor beta chains from one sample, sequenced in a study of T-cell memory formation after mild COVID-19. TCRdb reprocessed the 5' RACE reads with MiXCR, giving one entry per CDR3 protein. The sample carries 350,000 or so distinct CDR3 sequences, 20% to 25% recorded once. The sample was PBMCs or a T cell subset sorted from them (not recorded which). The receptors originated from an adult woman who had mild COVID-19 (a few samples of this study predate the infection). Cell type and time point are not known. CDR3s include the opening cysteine and the closing phenylalanine or tryptophan. The D gene is left open where the match is weak. Clone size is shown for a subset of rows, as once, few, many or a class of expanded clone.

few TRBJ2-1 TRBV20-1 TRBD2 CSAREGAGRRPEQFF TGCAGTGCTAGAGAGGGAGCGGGACGCCGACCTGAGCAGTTCTTC
few TRBJ2-1 TRBV5-1 TRBD2 CASTSGTSGRNEQFF TGCGCCAGCACCTCCGGGACTAGCGGGAGGAATGAGCAGTTCTTC
. TRBJ1-2 TRBV5-1 . CASSSIGTHTGYTF TGCGCCAGCAGCTCTATCGGGACACATACAGGCTACACCTTC
few TRBJ2-7 TRBV20-1 . CSASPGLSSYEQYF TGCAGTGCTAGTCCGGGCCTGAGCTCCTACGAGCAGTACTTC
few TRBJ1-2 TRBV5-6 TRBD1 CASSMRGLRNYGYTF TGTGCCAGCAGCATGAGGGGGCTCCGGAACTATGGCTACACCTTC
few TRBJ1-6 TRBV20-1 . CSAAPGHRNSPLHF TGCAGTGCTGCGCCGGGACACCGAAATTCACCCCTCCACTTT
. TRBJ2-1 TRBV7-9 TRBD2 CASSSPGGGYEQFF TGTGCCAGCAGCTCCCCCGGGGGGGGGTATGAGCAGTTCTTC
. TRBJ2-1 TRBV29-1 . CSALGELGNEQFF TGCAGCGCCCTAGGGGAGTTAGGCAATGAGCAGTTCTTC
few TRBJ2-5 TRBV7-2 TRBD1 CASSLAGGWETQYF TGTGCCAGCAGCTTAGCAGGGGGCTGGGAGACCCAGTACTTC
. TRBJ2-1 TRBV3-1 . CASSQGLPSEQFF TGTGCCAGCAGCCAGGGACTCCCTTCGGAGCAGTTCTTC
. TRBJ2-1 TRBV7-8 TRBD1 CASSEGAGEFF TGTGCCAGCAGCGAGGGGGCTGGGGAGTTCTTC
. TRBJ1-2 TRBV20-1 TRBD1 CSARPGQGSILYGYTF TGCAGTGCTAGACCCGGACAGGGTAGTATCCTCTATGGCTACACCTTC
few TRBJ2-1 TRBV3-1 TRBD2 CASSQETSGSEQFF TGTGCCAGCAGCCAAGAGACTAGCGGGTCTGAGCAGTTCTTC
. TRBJ1-1 TRBV19 TRBD1 CASSLSGTVFNEAFF TGTGCCAGTAGCTTAAGCGGGACAGTCTTCAATGAAGCTTTCTTT
. TRBJ2-5 TRBV7-3 TRBD2 CASSFSGGYQETQYF TGTGCCAGCAGCTTTAGCGGGGGTTACCAAGAGACCCAGTACTTC
few TRBJ1-5 TRBV20-1 . CSAKLDGRIANQPQHF TGCAGTGCCAAGTTGGATGGGAGGATAGCCAATCAGCCCCAGCATTTT
few TRBJ2-1 TRBV20-1 . CSAPTGEQFF TGCAGTGCCCCCACCGGTGAGCAGTTCTTC
. TRBJ2-3 TRBV11-2 . CASSFNGGQNTQYF TGTGCCAGCAGCTTTAACGGGGGGCAAAATACGCAGTATTTT
. TRBJ1-1 TRBV5-1 . CASSLALGTASFEAFF TGCGCCAGCAGCTTGGCCCTGGGGACGGCCTCCTTTGAAGCTTTCTTT
. TRBJ2-3 TRBV11-2 . CASSSSPLLTDTQYF TGTGCCAGCAGCTCGTCACCCCTCCTCACAGATACGCAGTATTTT
many TRBJ1-5 TRBV29-1 . CSVGEFNQPQHF TGCAGCGTTGGCGAATTCAATCAGCCCCAGCATTTT
few TRBJ2-7 TRBV5-1 . CASSLPGTKQGEQYF TGCGCCAGCAGCCTACCCGGGACAAAACAAGGCGAGCAGTACTTC
few TRBJ2-4 TRBV6-2/TRBV6-3 . CASMTSRMNLFQYF TGTGCCAGCATGACTTCGAGGATGAATCTTTTTCAGTACTTC
few TRBJ2-7 TRBV4-1 TRBD1 CASSQWTGGDYEQYF TGCGCCAGCAGCCAGTGGACAGGGGGTGACTACGAGCAGTACTTC
. TRBJ2-2 TRBV4-2 . CASWDRSNTGELFF TGTGCCAGTTGGGACCGATCGAACACCGGGGAGCTGTTTTTT
many TRBJ2-5 TRBV7-8 . CASSPPREETQYF TGTGCCAGCAGCCCACCGAGAGAGGAGACCCAGTACTTC
few TRBJ1-2 TRBV29-1 TRBD1 CSVEVRGRTGQGYTF TGCAGCGTTGAAGTACGGGGACGAACGGGACAGGGCTACACCTTC
few TRBJ2-6 TRBV7-3 TRBD1 CASSLDRAQGANVLTF TGTGCCAGCAGCTTGGACAGGGCGCAAGGGGCCAACGTCCTGACTTTC
. TRBJ2-7 TRBV15 . CATSRVMGSGYYEQYF TGTGCCACCAGCAGAGTAATGGGTAGCGGTTACTACGAGCAGTACTTC
few TRBJ2-1 TRBV20-1 TRBD2 CSASTAGGGSSYNEQFF TGCAGTGCTAGTACAGCGGGAGGGGGGAGCTCCTACAATGAGCAGTTCTTC
few TRBJ2-7 TRBV11-2 . CASSLGWTADYEQYF TGTGCCAGCAGCTTGGGTTGGACAGCGGATTACGAGCAGTACTTC
few TRBJ2-3 TRBV2 . CASSIAAGYFSTSTDTQYF TGTGCCAGCAGCATCGCGGCAGGGTACTTTTCAACTAGCACAGATACGCAGTATTTT
. TRBJ2-1 TRBV7-3 . CASSYRTYNPRLDEQFF TGTGCCAGCAGCTACAGAACATACAACCCGAGATTGGATGAGCAGTTCTTC
. TRBJ1-2 TRBV4-1 TRBD1 CASSLTGGANYGYTF TGCGCCAGCAGCTTAACAGGGGGCGCAAACTATGGCTACACCTTC